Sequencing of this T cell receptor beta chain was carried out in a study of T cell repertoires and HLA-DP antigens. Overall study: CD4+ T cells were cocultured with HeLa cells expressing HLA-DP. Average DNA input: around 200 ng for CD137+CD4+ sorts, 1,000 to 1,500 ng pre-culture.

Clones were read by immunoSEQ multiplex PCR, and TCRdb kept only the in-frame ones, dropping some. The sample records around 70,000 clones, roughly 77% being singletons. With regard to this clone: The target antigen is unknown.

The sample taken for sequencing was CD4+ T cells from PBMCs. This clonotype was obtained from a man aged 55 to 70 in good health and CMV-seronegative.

CDR3 bases: TGTGCCAGCAGCTTCGCAGGGGCGGGGGACACCATATATTTT. This translates into CASSFAGAGDTIYF. The rearrangement joins TRBV7-2 to TRBJ1-3, with D possibly being TRBD1 (6 bases). Germline loops: CDR1 SGHTA, CDR2 FQGNSA. The CDR3 contains 14 residues. Trimming took 3 bases from V and 8 from J, leaving 14 bases between them.